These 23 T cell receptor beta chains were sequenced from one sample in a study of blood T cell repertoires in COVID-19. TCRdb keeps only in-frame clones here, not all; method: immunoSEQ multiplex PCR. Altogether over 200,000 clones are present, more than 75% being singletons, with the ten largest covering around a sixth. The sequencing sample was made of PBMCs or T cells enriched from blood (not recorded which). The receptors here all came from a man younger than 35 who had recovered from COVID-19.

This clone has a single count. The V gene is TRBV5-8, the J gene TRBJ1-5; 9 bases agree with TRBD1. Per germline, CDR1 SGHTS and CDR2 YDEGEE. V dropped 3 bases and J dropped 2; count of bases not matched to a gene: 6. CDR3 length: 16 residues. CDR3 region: CASSSGTGSGNQPQHF. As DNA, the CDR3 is TGTGCCAGCAGCTCAGGGACAGGGAGCGGCAATCAGCCCCAGCATTTT.

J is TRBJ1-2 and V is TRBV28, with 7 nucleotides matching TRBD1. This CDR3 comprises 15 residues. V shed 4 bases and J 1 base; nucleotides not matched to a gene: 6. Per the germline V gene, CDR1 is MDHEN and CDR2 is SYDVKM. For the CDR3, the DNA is TGTGCCAGCAGTTCAGGGACAGTCTATAACTATGGCTACACCTTC. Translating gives CASSSGTVYNYGYTF.

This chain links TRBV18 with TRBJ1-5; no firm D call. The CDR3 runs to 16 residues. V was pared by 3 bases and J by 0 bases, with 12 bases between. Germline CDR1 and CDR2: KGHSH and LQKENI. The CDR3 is CASSPPGGGSNQPQHF. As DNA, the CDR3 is TGTGCCAGCTCACCCCCGGGAGGCGGTAGCAATCAGCCCCAGCATTTT.

DNA for the CDR3: TGTGCCAGCAGCCCGGACAGGGGTCAGCCCCAGCATTTT. It yields the protein CASSPDRGQPQHF. The rearrangement links TRBV11-2 to TRBJ1-5; 9 nucleotides align to TRBD1. Germline V CDR1 and CDR2: SGHAT, FQNNGV. With V trimmed by 5 bases and J by 6 bases, 2 bases remained unmatched. The CDR3 covers 13 residues.

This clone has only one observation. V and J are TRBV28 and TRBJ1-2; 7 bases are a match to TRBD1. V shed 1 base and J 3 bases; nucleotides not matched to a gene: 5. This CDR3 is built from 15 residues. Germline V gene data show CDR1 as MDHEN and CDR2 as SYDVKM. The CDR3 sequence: CASSLFETGHYGYTF. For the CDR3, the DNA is TGTGCCAGCAGTTTATTCGAGACAGGGCACTATGGCTACACCTTC.

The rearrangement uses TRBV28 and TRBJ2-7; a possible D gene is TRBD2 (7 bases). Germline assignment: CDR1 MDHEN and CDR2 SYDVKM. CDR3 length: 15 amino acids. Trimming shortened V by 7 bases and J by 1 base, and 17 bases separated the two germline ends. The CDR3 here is CASKLGASGSYEQYF. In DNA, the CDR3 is TGTGCCAGCAAGTTGGGGGCTAGCGGTTCCTACGAGCAGTACTTC. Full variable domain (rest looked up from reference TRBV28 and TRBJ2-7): DVKVTQSSRYLVKRTGEKVFLECVQDMDHENMFWYRQDPGLGLRLIYFSYDVKMKEKGDIPEGYSVSREKKERFSLILESASTNQTSMYLCASKLGASGSYEQYFGPGTRLTVT.

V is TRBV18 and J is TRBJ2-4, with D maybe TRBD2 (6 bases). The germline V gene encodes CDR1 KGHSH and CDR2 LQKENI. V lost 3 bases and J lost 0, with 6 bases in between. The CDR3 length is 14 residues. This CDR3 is CASSPGGAKNIQYF. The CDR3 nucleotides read TGTGCCAGCTCACCGGGGGGAGCCAAAAACATTCAGTACTTC.

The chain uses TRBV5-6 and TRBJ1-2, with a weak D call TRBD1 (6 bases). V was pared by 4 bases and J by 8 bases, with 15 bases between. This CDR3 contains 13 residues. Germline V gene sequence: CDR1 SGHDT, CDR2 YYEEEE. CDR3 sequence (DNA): TGTGCCAGCAGCACAACAAACAGGGAGGGCTACACCTTC. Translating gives CASSTTNREGYTF.

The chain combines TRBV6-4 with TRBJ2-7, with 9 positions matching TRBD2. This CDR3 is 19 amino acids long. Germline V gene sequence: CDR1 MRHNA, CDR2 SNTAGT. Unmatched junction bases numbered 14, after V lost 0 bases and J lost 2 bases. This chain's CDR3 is CASSDSPDRLAAYTYEQYF. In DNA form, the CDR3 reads TGTGCCAGCAGTGACTCCCCCGACAGACTAGCGGCCTACACCTACGAGCAGTACTTC.

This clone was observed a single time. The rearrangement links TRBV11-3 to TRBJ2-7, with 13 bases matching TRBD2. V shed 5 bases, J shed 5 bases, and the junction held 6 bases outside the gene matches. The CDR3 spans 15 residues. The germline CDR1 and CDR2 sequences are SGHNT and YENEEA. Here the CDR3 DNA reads TGTGCCAGCAGCCCAGGCGGGACTAGCGGGAACGAGCAGTACTTC. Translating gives CASSPGGTSGNEQYF. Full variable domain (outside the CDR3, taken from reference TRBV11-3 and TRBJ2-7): EAGVVQSPRYKIIEKKQPVAFWCNPISGHNTLYWYLQNLGQGPELLIRYENEEAVDDSQLPKDRFSAERLKGVDSTLKIQPAELGDSAVYLCASSPGGTSGNEQYFGPGTRLTVT.

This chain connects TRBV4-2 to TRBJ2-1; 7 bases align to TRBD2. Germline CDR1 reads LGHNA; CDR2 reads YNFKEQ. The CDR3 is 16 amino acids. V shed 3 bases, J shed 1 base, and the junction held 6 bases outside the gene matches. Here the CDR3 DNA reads TGTGCCAGCAGCCAGGAATGGGGGGGGTCCTACAATGAGCAGTTCTTC. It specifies CASSQEWGGSYNEQFF.

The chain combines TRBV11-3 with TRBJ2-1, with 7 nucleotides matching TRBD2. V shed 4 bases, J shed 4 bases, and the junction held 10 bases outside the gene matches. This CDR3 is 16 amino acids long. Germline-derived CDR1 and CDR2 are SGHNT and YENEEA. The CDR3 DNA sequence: TGTGCCAGCAGCTCCCTGGGGGGGAGGGGTTACAATGAGCAGTTCTTC. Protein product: CASSSLGGRGYNEQFF. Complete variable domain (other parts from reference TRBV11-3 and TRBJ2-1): EAGVVQSPRYKIIEKKQPVAFWCNPISGHNTLYWYLQNLGQGPELLIRYENEEAVDDSQLPKDRFSAERLKGVDSTLKIQPAELGDSAVYLCASSSLGGRGYNEQFFGPGTRLTVL.

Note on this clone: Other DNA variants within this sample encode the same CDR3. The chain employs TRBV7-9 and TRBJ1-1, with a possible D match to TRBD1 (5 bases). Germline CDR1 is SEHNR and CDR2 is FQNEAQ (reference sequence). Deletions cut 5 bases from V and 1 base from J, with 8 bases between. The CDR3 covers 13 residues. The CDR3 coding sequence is TGTGCCAGCAGCCTTGGACAGAACACTGAAGCTTTCTTT. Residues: CASSLGQNTEAFF.

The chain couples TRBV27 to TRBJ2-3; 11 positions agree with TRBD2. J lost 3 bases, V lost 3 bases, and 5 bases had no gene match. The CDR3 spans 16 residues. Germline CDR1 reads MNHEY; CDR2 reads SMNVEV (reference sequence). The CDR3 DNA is TGTGCCAGCAGTTTCCTTAGCGGGGGGGCAACAGATACGCAGTATTTT. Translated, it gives CASSFLSGGATDTQYF.

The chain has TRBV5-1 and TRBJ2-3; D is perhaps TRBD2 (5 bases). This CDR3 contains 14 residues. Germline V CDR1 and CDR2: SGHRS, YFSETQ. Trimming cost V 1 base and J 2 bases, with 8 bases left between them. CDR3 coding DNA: TGCGCCAGCAGCTTGTTTCGGGACACAGATACGCAGTATTTT. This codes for CASSLFRDTDTQYF.

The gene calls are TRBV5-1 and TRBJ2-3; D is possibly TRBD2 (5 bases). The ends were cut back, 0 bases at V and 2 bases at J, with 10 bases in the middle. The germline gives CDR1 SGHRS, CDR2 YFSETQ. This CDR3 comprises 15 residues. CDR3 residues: CASSLASRVTDTQYF. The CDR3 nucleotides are TGCGCCAGCAGCTTGGCTAGCCGCGTCACAGATACGCAGTATTTT.

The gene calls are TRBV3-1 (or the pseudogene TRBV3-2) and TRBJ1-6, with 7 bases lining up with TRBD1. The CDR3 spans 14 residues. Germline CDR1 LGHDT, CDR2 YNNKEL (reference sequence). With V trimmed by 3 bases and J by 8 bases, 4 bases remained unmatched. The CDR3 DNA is TGTGCCAGCAGCCAGGGGACAGCCTATTCACCCCTCCACTTT. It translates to CASSQGTAYSPLHF.

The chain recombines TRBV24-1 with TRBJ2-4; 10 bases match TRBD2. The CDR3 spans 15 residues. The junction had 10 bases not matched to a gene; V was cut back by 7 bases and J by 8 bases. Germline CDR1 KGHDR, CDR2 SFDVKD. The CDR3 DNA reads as TGTGCCACCAGGAAGAGCGGGGGGGGTAAGTACATTCAGTACTTC. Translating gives CATRKSGGGKYIQYF.

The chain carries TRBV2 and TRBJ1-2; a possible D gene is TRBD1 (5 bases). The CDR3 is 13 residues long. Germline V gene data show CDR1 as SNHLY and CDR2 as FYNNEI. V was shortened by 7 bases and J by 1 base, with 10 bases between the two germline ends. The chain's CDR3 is CASKTDSNYGYTF. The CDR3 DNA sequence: TGTGCCAGCAAGACAGATAGTAACTATGGCTACACCTTC. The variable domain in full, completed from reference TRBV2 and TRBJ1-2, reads EPEVTQTPSHQVTQMGQEVILRCVPISNHLYFYWYRQILGQKVEFLVSFYNNEISEKSEIFDDQFSVERPDGSNFTLKIRSTKLEDSAMYFCASKTDSNYGYTFGSGTRLTVV.

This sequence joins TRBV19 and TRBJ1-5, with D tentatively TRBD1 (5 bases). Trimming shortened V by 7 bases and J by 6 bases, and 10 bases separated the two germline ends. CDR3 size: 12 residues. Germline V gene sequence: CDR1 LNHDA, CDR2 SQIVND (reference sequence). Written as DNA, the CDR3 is TGTGCCAGTACCCAGGGAGGTCAGCCCCAGCATTTT. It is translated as CASTQGGQPQHF.

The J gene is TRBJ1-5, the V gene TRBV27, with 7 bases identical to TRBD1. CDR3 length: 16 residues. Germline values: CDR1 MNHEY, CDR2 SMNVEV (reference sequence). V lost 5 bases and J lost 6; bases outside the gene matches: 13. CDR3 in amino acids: CASSLQGLNGGQPQHF. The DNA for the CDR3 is TGTGCCAGCAGTCTACAGGGGCTAAACGGTGGTCAGCCCCAGCATTTT.

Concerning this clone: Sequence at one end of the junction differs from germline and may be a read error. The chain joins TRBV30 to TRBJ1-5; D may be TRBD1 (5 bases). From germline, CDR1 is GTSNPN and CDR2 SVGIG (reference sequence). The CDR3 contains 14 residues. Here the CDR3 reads CALSVQVSNQPQHF. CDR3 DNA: TGTGCCTTGAGTGTACAGGTTAGCAATCAGCCCCAGCATTTT.

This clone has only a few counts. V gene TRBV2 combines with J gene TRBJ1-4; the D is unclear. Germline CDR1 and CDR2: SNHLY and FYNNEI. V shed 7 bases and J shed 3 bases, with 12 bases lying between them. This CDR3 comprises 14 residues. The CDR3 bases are TGTGCCAGCATTACGAGGGTTGCTAATGAAAAACTGTTTTTT. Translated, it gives CASITRVANEKLFF.